The subject of this entry is one TCR beta chain. This clonotype has a count of ten or more. The antigen it recognizes is unknown. The record has no base qualities; no much larger clone is one base away. This specimen belongs to a study of regulatory T cells in long-lasting Graves disease (dated by TCRdb to the early 2020s). About the full investigation: Persistent Graves' disease meant more than 5 years of antithyroid drug treatment with TSH receptor autoantibodies that stayed positive. In the clinical cohort, patients with persistent Graves' disease had used antithyroid drugs for an average of about 9.3 years. The study took place in China and was registered as a clinical trial. Persistent Graves' disease patients were compared with newly diagnosed Graves' disease patients by peripheral blood TCR sequencing and RNA sequencing. A total of roughly 35 samples were covered by TCR sequencing, comprising approximately 13 persistent and around 20 newly diagnosed Graves' disease patients. Overall study results and their limits: Persistent Graves' disease patients showed lower TCR Shannon entropy and fewer highly expanded clones than newly diagnosed patients, suggesting clonal expansion. Only the TCR beta chain was sequenced and analyzed. Peripheral blood alone was examined, since thyroid tissue, which constituted the primary lesion, could not be accessed. Patients with persistent disease shared more public clonotypes (roughly 2,900) than newly diagnosed patients did (more than 900). The small sample size was acknowledged by the authors as a limitation that may reduce accuracy.

Library generation was performed with multiplex PCR. The instrument was an Illumina HiSeq 4000. CDR3 regions were amplified by Arm-PCR with iRepertoire HTBI primers to construct TCR beta libraries. Gel purification was performed on PCR products prior to sequencing. From the authors' description of their analysis: Gene usage analysis of CDR3 amino acid clonotypes relied on the roughly 60 TRBV and 14 TRBJ segments identified across samples. COPE and FqMerger were used to merge filtered high-quality paired reads into contigs. Contigs were aligned with BLAST to IMGT TRBV, TRBD and TRBJ reference genes, and CDR3 was defined per IMGT. Highly expanded clones were defined as clonotypes with a frequency above 0.1%. Shannon entropy served as the measure of repertoire diversity, while the Gini coefficient captured V-J evenness. Clonotypes shared by more than one individual were considered public. TCRdb cleaned the public reads at Q25 with fastp, built clones with MiXCR and kept in-frame beta chains. Every entry covers one CDR3 protein and lists the most common genes and DNA from its rows. TCRdb, rather than the study authors, made the V and J calls. The sample table holds around 460,000 distinct CDR3 sequences, of which roughly a fifth were seen once. The ten largest clonotypes hold roughly 7% of the sample.

The time point label here, explained by the study, means: persistent/refractory GD, antithyroid drugs over 5 years with positive TRAb. For both TCR sequencing and RNA sequencing, RNA was extracted from PBMCs using TRIzol. Graves' disease was diagnosed according to American Thyroid Association guidelines. Recruitment of patients was carried out at an endocrinology department in Xi'an, China. Each patient gave approximately 8.8 milliliters of peripheral blood, collected in an EDTA anticoagulant tube. Ficoll Paque Plus density gradient separation was used to isolate PBMCs, and no additional T cell sorting was done. An Agilent 2100 Bioanalyzer and agarose gel were used to check RNA quality, and a NanoDrop 2000 was used to measure RNA concentration. The sequence was obtained from a female donor with Graves disease. Here the sequenced sample was peripheral blood mononuclear cells (PBMCs), taken when the disease was refractory, from a patient treated with antithyroid drugs.

The CDR3 protein sequence reads: CASTWMASELFF. The nucleotide sequence is TGTGCCAGCACCTGGATGGCTTCGGAGCTGTTTTTT. The chain employs TRBV2 and TRBJ2-2, with no reliable assignment of the D segment. The CDR3 spans 12 residues, from the cysteine through the phenylalanine. Of the read, only the CDR3 DNA is kept; its 36 bases are in frame from base 1. The germline ends are 13 bases apart after V is trimmed by 7 bases and J by 10 bases. The CDR1 and CDR2 encoded by the germline V gene are SNHLY and FYNNEI.